The 5 T cell receptor beta chains presented below share a single source sample, sequenced in a study of blood T cell repertoires in COVID-19. The data were produced by immunoSEQ multiplex PCR, yet TCRdb's version contains in-frame clones alone and is incomplete. The sample gives 100,000 to 150,000 clones, around 76% of which show up once; 4.5% to 6% is in the top ten. The sequenced material came from peripheral blood. Receptor source: a man older than 75 with COVID-19, enrolled during active disease.

This clone came up a few times. The CDR3 loop is CATQFDSSYEQYF. Here the CDR3 DNA reads TGTGCCACCCAGTTTGACAGCTCCTACGAGCAGTACTTC. V usage is TRBV6-1 and J usage is TRBJ2-7, with D possibly being TRBD1 (5 bases). This CDR3 is 13 amino acids long. Germline V lookup: CDR1 MNHNS, CDR2 SASEGT. With 10 bases removed from V and 0 bases from J, the gap between germline ends came to 13 bases.

The genes are TRBV5-1 and TRBJ2-1, with TRBD1 identical over 7 bases. The CDR3 covers 15 residues. V trimming: 4 bases; J trimming: 3 bases; junction bases outside the gene matches: 7. Per the germline V gene, CDR1 is SGHRS and CDR2 is YFSETQ. Written as DNA, the CDR3 is TGCGCCAGCAGCACCACAGGGGCAAACTACAATGAGCAGTTCTTC. It encodes CASSTTGANYNEQFF.

V usage is TRBV28 and J usage is TRBJ2-7; 9 bases match TRBD2. Germline V CDR1 and CDR2: MDHEN, SYDVKM. V dropped 4 bases and J dropped 0; count of bases not matched to a gene: 1. This CDR3 has 14 residues. The CDR3 here is CASSSTSGSYEQYF. As DNA, the CDR3 is TGTGCCAGCAGTTCGACTAGCGGCTCCTACGAGCAGTACTTC.

The chain is built from TRBV28 and TRBJ2-5, with D possibly TRBD1 on 5 matching bases. V gave up 2 bases and J gave up 5 bases, with 12 bases separating them. The CDR3 extends over 14 amino acids. In germline, CDR1 is MDHEN, CDR2 SYDVKM. The CDR3 loop reads CASSLQGAVETQYF. The CDR3 nucleotides read TGTGCCAGCAGTTTACAAGGGGCGGTGGAGACCCAGTACTTC. The full variable domain, its missing parts supplied by reference TRBV28 and TRBJ2-5, is DVKVTQSSRYLVKRTGEKVFLECVQDMDHENMFWYRQDPGLGLRLIYFSYDVKMKEKGDIPEGYSVSREKKERFSLILESASTNQTSMYLCASSLQGAVETQYFGPGTRLLVL.

This chain connects TRBV2 to TRBJ2-1, with 11 bases matching TRBD2. The CDR3 totals 16 residues. The germline gives CDR1 SNHLY, CDR2 FYNNEI. Losses at the gene ends were 2 bases for V and 4 bases for J; bases not matched to a gene: 4. CDR3 coding DNA: TGTGCCAGCAGTGAATGGACTAGCGGGCTTTACAATGAGCAGTTCTTC. Amino acids: CASSEWTSGLYNEQFF.